This T cell receptor beta chain appears in the sequencing data of a study of T cell responses to AZD1222 COVID-19 vaccine. Looking at the study overall: Researchers grouped second doses given at about 4 or about 12 weeks into one pool.

The V gene's germline CDR1 is MNHEY and CDR2 SMNVEV (reference sequence). Germline trimming cut 7 bases from V and 4 bases from J; bases unmatched to any gene: 4. The CDR3 spans 13 residues. The study, taken as a whole, reports: There were mostly white British donors and more females than males, and clonal diversity was possibly underestimated. As reported, nearly half of all spike-specific TCRs target variant regions that are unmutated. Among vaccine-associated CD4 TCRs, coverage spanned spike, with dominance at 160-218 and 743-854.

About this clone: What it recognizes is unknown.

The protocol was immunoSEQ multiplex PCR, while the TCRdb copy is restricted to in-frame clones and leaves out a portion. In the table there are roughly 170,000 clones, more than 85% of which are singletons. Material: peripheral blood, obtained on day 0 of AZD1222 vaccination. The TCR was taken from an adult in good health. This chain joins TRBV27 and TRBJ2-3; 8 nucleotides align to TRBD1. In DNA form, the CDR3 reads TGTGCCAGCACTCAGACAGGGGCAGATACGCAGTATTTT. Its protein product is CASTQTGADTQYF.